This TCR beta chain was identified in a study of cytomegalovirus exposure and HLA in healthy donors (dated by TCRdb to 2015 to 2018). Turning to the overall study: According to an earlier analysis of 450 to 650 of the donors, 200 million or so T cells yielded 95 million to 140 million unique TCR beta sequences and 250 to 350 Gb of sequence data. An early release that covered about 640 HLA-typed donors contained 300 to 350 gigabases of sequencing data and about 93 million unique TCR sequences. The genetic ancestry cluster associated with self-reported Caucasian donors included around 76% of the roughly 360 genotyped donors. The study aimed to test whether cataloging public T cell receptors could reveal signatures of past pathogen exposure. The T cell repertoires of roughly 660 subjects were profiled by immunosequencing and related to cytomegalovirus serostatus. Besides the first cohort of under 700 subjects, a separate validation cohort made up of 90 to 150 different subjects was used. The study combined high-throughput TCR immunosequencing, statistical association of individual TCRs with disease status, and machine learning to predict cytomegalovirus infection status. A later analysis re-examined previously published TCR beta repertoires from 610 or so donors and added high-resolution HLA genotyping to investigate patterns of TCR occurrence. In the later analysis, no new phenotypic data were used to find candidate immune exposures; instead, reliance was placed on TCR beta sequences and their occurrence across donors. An earlier analysis of 450 to 750 of the donors used high-throughput TCR beta sequencing to judge whether each TCR beta V gene segment behaved as functional or pseudogenic. Donor age, sex, ethnicity and CMV serostatus were compiled together with the repertoire data. In a later genetic analysis, genome-wide SNP genotypes for about 65% of the 666 donors were used, and that subset was treated as a discovery cohort. Every discovery cohort repertoire had been produced on one sequencing platform. Both class I and class II loci were covered by HLA typing, at four-digit resolution. The number of typed donors differed by locus: about 620-640 for A, B, C, DRB1 and DQB1; some 540 for DQA1; approximately 600 for DPA1; and some 470 for DPB1. Because of strong linkage in the cohort, four to six DR-DQ haplotypes were treated as single units for association and clustering. Among about 370 genotyped donors of the cohort, an average of around 250,000 unique TCR beta nucleotide sequences was sequenced per donor, of which 15% to 20% were non-productive. Points the paper makes about the study in general: A cluster of highly shared sequence variants was judged likely to represent a technical artifact of the sequencing pipeline. In vitro tests confirmed that a few of the cytomegalovirus-associated TCR beta chains recognize cytomegalovirus antigens. In a later genetic analysis, fewer N-insertions in productive TCRs were reported among donors in an Asian-associated ancestry cluster than the roughly 640-donor mean. This cohort had only TCR beta chains sequenced, and the lack of alpha or paired-chain data limited which features could be detected. The 87-base-pair reads could not distinguish some IMGT-functional V segments, including TRBV6-2 and TRBV6-3, so those segments were excluded. Assigning TCR associations to individual alleles was difficult when HLA alleles, especially DR and DQ, strongly co-occurred. The presence/absence analyses assumed that sequencing depth was roughly uniform across donors, and that assumption may not be true. An association between a missense DCLRE1C variant and V-gene and J-gene trimming of TCR beta chains was found in a later genetic analysis and replicated in an independent cohort. It was suggested by the authors that the approach could potentially be generalized to other disease states and immunological phenotypes. In an earlier analysis of some 540 of the donors, most TCR beta V segments appeared in productive rearrangements about 90% or about 30% of the time, broadly matching IMGT annotations. A further reported finding was that TCR beta sequences accurately predicted the HLA-A and HLA-B alleles for most subjects in the first cohort. The study listed 164 TCR beta chains as associated with cytomegalovirus. A later analysis reported that several top co-occurrence clusters appeared linked to parvovirus B19, influenza, CMV and Epstein-Barr virus. Because some donors lacked HLA typing at each locus, the association tests relied only on the typed subset. Roughly 15 rarely observed V segments, including chromosome 9 orphons, were excluded from the earlier analysis of approximately 600 of the donors because counts were too low. For the cohort, immune exposure information was limited to CMV serostatus. Correlated functional status among segregating V segments might reflect linkage disequilibrium, but an unknown experimental factor could not be ruled out. In both the original and validation cohorts, the classifier was reported to diagnose cytomegalovirus status with high specificity and sensitivity. According to a later analysis, most CMV-associated TCR beta chains appeared to be HLA-restricted, and the HLA associations seemed to be driven largely by CMV exposure. In a later analysis, HLA-associated TCR beta chains were found to be more clonally expanded and to have lower generation probabilities than equally common non-associated chains. According to a later analysis, TCR association rates differed among HLA loci, with DRB1 alleles showing the most associated TCRs and HLA-C alleles showing the fewest. Across donors, most TCR sequences were observed very rarely, whereas some public TCRs were present in many individuals. In a later analysis, some 17,000 TCR beta sequences were associated with specific HLA alleles at a false discovery rate of 0.05.

Libraries were constructed by the immunoSEQ multiplex PCR assay. The multiplex PCR relied on a mix of 60 forward primers for TCR Vbeta segments and 13 reverse primers for TCR Jbeta segments. The CDR3 region of rearranged TCR beta genes was amplified from genomic DNA by a multiplex PCR assay. The amplified TCR beta libraries were sequenced on the Illumina HiSeq System as 87-base-pair reads. The original pipeline was this. A later analysis counted 65 million to 90 million unique TCR beta chains across the 550 to 700 repertoires, and some 11 million of these chains were shared by at least two donors. Raw reads were error-corrected and collapsed into unique sequences with a nearest-neighbor algorithm that merged closely related sequences to remove PCR and sequencing errors. Alignment of CDR3 sequences to IMGT reference sequences was used to assign V, D and J gene segments. For a sequence to be retained, at least a six-nucleotide match to both a V gene segment and a J gene segment was required. A rearrangement was called productive if the CDR3 had no stop codons and remained in frame with V and J, and every other rearrangement was called non-productive. CDR3 was defined by IMGT convention, running from the second conserved V-encoded cysteine to the conserved J-encoded phenylalanine. In an earlier analysis of some 550 of the donors, sequences lacking an unambiguous match to a single V gene segment were excluded. An earlier analysis of under 750 of the donors called V segments functional above 56.7% productive rearrangements and segregating when the between-donor standard deviation exceeded 5%. To diagnose cytomegalovirus status from the catalog of TCR beta chain sequences, a statistical classification framework was built. In a later analysis, TCR nucleotide sequences were compared against IMGT/GENE-DB human TR gene sequences so that V and J genes could be assigned. A later analysis assigned CDR3 sequences and most-parsimonious VDJ recombination scenarios with the TCRdist pipeline. A later analysis defined each TCR beta chain by its CDR3 amino acid sequence plus V-gene family, and excluded reads lacking a unique V-gene family. In a later analysis, around 650 highly shared, low-generation-probability nucleotide sequences were removed to address suspected cross-contamination and a sequencing artifact. For each public chain, a later analysis derived a clonal expansion index from normalized ranks of inferred template counts within each repertoire. In a later analysis, generation probabilities were computed using a VDJ recombination model fitted to out-of-frame rearrangements, and the results were checked against IGoR. A later analysis scored TCR-TCR, TCR-HLA and TCR-CMV co-occurrence with hypergeometric tests, applying a repertoire-size bias correction to TCR pairs. False discovery rates were estimated in a later analysis by permuting HLA or CMV assignments 20 times. In a later analysis, co-occurring TCRs were grouped using DBSCAN, and TCRdist sequence similarity was added for clustering within HLA-allele-positive subsets. Repertoires with fewer than 30,000 or more than 120,000 public chains, plus five repertoires with anomalous nucleotide sharing, were excluded from co-occurrence clustering. What TCRdb holds here is the immuneACCESS table cut down to in-frame rearrangements. Part of the clones is not present; checked against another copy, under half of the missing clones reflect an unresolved V gene, and the others are unexplained. That table gives V, J and clone size, and the DNA gave D and trimming. The table for this sample lists 95,000 to 110,000 clones; around 69% of them were counted only once. The ten largest clones represent less than 2.5% of the sample.

Via the germline V gene, CDR1 is SGHRS and CDR2 YFSETQ. Relative to germline, V is missing 2 bases and J is missing 6 bases, with 5 bases of the junction outside any gene match. Taken from cysteine to phenylalanine, the CDR3 has 15 residues. Of all the DNA, just the CDR3 is kept, 45 bases in frame from base 1. The cohort was made up of approximately 670 healthy bone marrow donors. At the time of sampling, every cohort member was nominally healthy, though immune exposures that went unrecorded were likely present. The donor was CMV seronegative and belonged to the group of approximately 320 seronegative cohort members. Every donor gave a peripheral blood sample, and the peripheral blood mononuclear cells from that sample were used for TCR beta sequencing. Genomic DNA extraction from the blood cell samples was performed with the Qiagen DNeasy Blood Extraction Kit. A word on this clone: This clone's antigen is unknown. No much larger clone exists at a distance of one base, and base qualities are not known.

The sequenced sample was PBMCs. The sequence joins TRBV5-1 to TRBJ1-6; TRBD1 lines up with 7 middle nucleotides. This receptor was identified in a man between 18 and 35 years old in good health and CMV-seronegative. The CDR3 region reads CASSFGQAINSPLHF. Here is the DNA: TGCGCCAGCAGCTTCGGACAGGCGATTAATTCACCCCTCCACTTT.